The next 24 T cell receptor beta chains were all read from a single sample in a study of blood T cell repertoires in COVID-19. Measured with immunoSEQ multiplex PCR; TCRdb has only the in-frame clones, and not every one. The table lists tens of thousands of clones, about 85% of them singletons. Input material: peripheral blood. Every receptor here comes from a woman between 45 and 60 years old with COVID-19, enrolled during active disease.

The V gene is TRBV2, the J gene TRBJ2-2; 7 bases are a match to TRBD1. CDR3 length equals 15 residues. J was trimmed by 6 bases and V by 4 bases; bases with no gene match: 8. Germline-derived CDR1 and CDR2 are SNHLY and FYNNEI. CDR3 in amino acids: CASSGTGRVSGELFF. The CDR3 DNA follows: TGTGCCAGCAGTGGGACAGGTCGGGTGTCCGGGGAGCTGTTTTTT. The whole variable domain, filled in from reference TRBV2 and TRBJ2-2, reads EPEVTQTPSHQVTQMGQEVILRCVPISNHLYFYWYRQILGQKVEFLVSFYNNEISEKSEIFDDQFSVERPDGSNFTLKIRSTKLEDSAMYFCASSGTGRVSGELFFGEGSRLTVL.

This rearrangement joins TRBV4-3 to TRBJ2-7; 13 bases agree with TRBD2. Per the germline V gene, CDR1 is LGHNA and CDR2 is YSLEER. The CDR3 totals 17 residues. V lost 0 bases, J lost 6 bases, and 8 bases stayed unmatched. Here the CDR3 reads CASSQELAGGPTGEQYF. The CDR3 coding sequence is TGCGCCAGCAGCCAAGAACTAGCGGGAGGGCCAACGGGCGAGCAGTACTTC.

This clone has only a few counts. The chain couples TRBV6-2 or TRBV6-3 to TRBJ1-5, with D possibly TRBD1 on 5 matching bases. V dropped 2 bases and J dropped 6 bases, with 8 bases sitting between them. Germline-derived CDR1 and CDR2 are MNHEY and SVGEGT. CDR3 size: 13 residues. CDR3 sequence: CASSYPGSQPQHF. As DNA, the CDR3 is TGTGCCAGCAGTTACCCAGGGTCTCAGCCCCAGCATTTT.

V usage is TRBV4-3 and J usage is TRBJ2-3; D remains ambiguous. The CDR3 runs 13 residues. The V and J ends lost 3 bases and 10 bases respectively, with 14 bases between them. The germline CDR1 and CDR2 sequences are LGHNA and YSLEER. CDR3 protein: CASSQTSSSAQYF. The DNA of the CDR3 is TGCGCCAGCAGCCAGACATCCTCGTCGGCGCAGTATTTT.

J is TRBJ1-5 and V is TRBV30; D call uncertain. Germline V gene data show CDR1 as GTSNPN and CDR2 as SVGIG (reference sequence). The V and J ends lost 2 bases and 4 bases respectively, with 6 bases between them. This CDR3 spans 12 amino acids. The DNA of the CDR3 is TGTGCCTGGAGTTACTTGAATCAGCCCCAGCATTTT. Amino acids: CAWSYLNQPQHF. The variable domain in full, completed from reference TRBV30 and TRBJ1-5, reads SQTIHQWPATLVQPVGSPLSLECTVEGTSNPNLYWYRQAAGRGLQLLFYSVGIGQISSEVPQNLSASRPQDRQFILSSKKLLLSDSGFYLCAWSYLNQPQHFGDGTRLSIL.

This chain uses TRBV13 with TRBJ2-5; D possibly corresponds to TRBD1 (5 bases). The V gene's germline CDR1 is PRHDT and CDR2 FYEKMQ (reference sequence). CDR3 length: 17 residues. The germline V and J ends were trimmed by 4 bases and 0 bases, with 18 bases remaining between them. Here the CDR3 reads CASSSTGPTEYQETQYF. Written as DNA, the CDR3 is TGTGCCAGCAGCTCCACCGGACCGACAGAGTACCAAGAGACCCAGTACTTC.

The chain couples TRBV4-3 to TRBJ2-3, with 7 bases matching TRBD2. J was trimmed by 4 bases and V by 0 bases; bases with no gene match: 10. CDR3 size: 17 residues. Germline CDR1 is LGHNA and CDR2 is YSLEER. CDR3 residues: CASSQDVRRGTPDTQYF. In DNA form, the CDR3 reads TGCGCCAGCAGCCAAGATGTTCGGCGGGGGACCCCAGATACGCAGTATTTT.

The V and J genes are TRBV18 and TRBJ2-7, with 9 nucleotides matching TRBD1. Germline CDR1 reads KGHSH; CDR2 reads LQKENI. V dropped 5 bases and J dropped 2; count of bases not matched to a gene: 4. CDR3 length equals 14 residues. The CDR3 here is CASSGQGRTYEQYF. CDR3 DNA sequence: TGTGCCAGCTCAGGACAGGGGCGGACCTACGAGCAGTACTTC.

This clone appeared once. V usage is TRBV28 and J usage is TRBJ1-2; D not resolved. V was cut by 3 bases and J by 0 bases, with 5 bases left in between. Germline CDR1 reads MDHEN; CDR2 reads SYDVKM. This CDR3 region has 13 residues. The DNA for the CDR3 is TGTGCCAGCAGTTTGTTAGCTAACTATGGCTACACCTTC. Protein product: CASSLLANYGYTF.

Here the CDR3 reads CASSQETGGSPNSPLHF. As DNA, the CDR3 is TGTGCCAGCAGCCAGGAAACAGGGGGCTCTCCCAATTCACCCCTCCACTTT. The chain carries TRBV4-2 and TRBJ1-6; 9 bases align to TRBD1. The CDR3 length is 17 residues. After removal of 3 bases from V and 7 bases from J, the junction contained 10 bases not matched to a gene. Per germline, CDR1 LGHNA and CDR2 YNFKEQ.

CDR3 sequence: CSVAQGSNTEAFF. CDR3 sequence (DNA): TGCAGCGTCGCCCAGGGGTCGAACACTGAAGCTTTCTTT. The chain couples TRBV29-1 to TRBJ1-1; D possibly corresponds to TRBD1 (6 bases). Trimming stripped 6 bases from V and 1 base from J, with 12 bases between. From germline, CDR1 is SQVTM and CDR2 ANQGSEA. The CDR3 contains 13 residues.

The CDR3 nucleotides read TGTGCCACCTGCGTTGGGGGGGCCTACAATGAGCAGTTCTTC. It codes for CATCVGGAYNEQFF. The genes are TRBV19 and TRBJ2-1; 7 bases match TRBD2. CDR1 and CDR2 (germline): LNHDA, SQIVND (reference sequence). Trimming took 10 bases from V and 2 from J; bases not matched to a gene: 8. This CDR3 spans 14 amino acids.

This chain uses TRBV3-1 (or the pseudogene TRBV3-2) with TRBJ2-7; 12 bases are shared with TRBD2. The CDR3 totals 17 residues. Losses at the gene ends were 1 base for V and 5 bases for J; bases not matched to a gene: 9. Germline V gene lookup returns CDR1 LGHDT and CDR2 YNNKEL (reference sequence). The CDR3 DNA reads as TGTGCCAGCAGCCAAGTTGCTAGCGGGAGGGCCCTAAACGAGCAGTACTTC. It specifies CASSQVASGRALNEQYF.

The rearrangement joins TRBV10-1 to TRBJ2-3; tentative D call: TRBD2 (5 bases). There are 11 residues in the CDR3. Germline V gene lookup returns CDR1 WNHNN and CDR2 SYGVQD (reference sequence). Trimming pared 9 bases from V and 3 bases from J, leaving 7 bases between. The CDR3 sequence: CARPGTDTQYF. The CDR3 DNA reads as TGCGCCAGGCCGGGGACAGATACGCAGTATTTT.

This clone was picked up one time. V is TRBV5-1 and J is TRBJ1-1; 7 bases match TRBD1. The junction had 11 bases not matched to a gene; V was cut back by 3 bases and J by 6 bases. The germline CDR1 and CDR2 sequences are SGHRS and YFSETQ. This CDR3 has 15 amino acids. The CDR3 here is CASSSTTGQRAEAFF. CDR3 nucleotides: TGCGCCAGCAGCTCTACGACAGGGCAGAGGGCTGAAGCTTTCTTT.

The genes are TRBV28 and TRBJ2-7; 7 positions agree with TRBD1. V lost 3 bases to trimming and J lost 2 bases; unmatched junction nucleotides: 1. The CDR3 covers 13 residues. Germline assignment: CDR1 MDHEN and CDR2 SYDVKM. The CDR3 spells CASSLTGPYEQYF. DNA for the CDR3: TGTGCCAGCAGTTTGACAGGGCCCTACGAGCAGTACTTC.

The chain has TRBV27 and TRBJ2-5, with D uncertain. V lost 5 bases to trimming and J lost 5 bases, with 12 bases between them. Germline V lookup: CDR1 MNHEY, CDR2 SMNVEV (reference sequence). The CDR3 has 13 residues. Here the CDR3 DNA reads TGTGCCAGCAGTCCGTACGTAGAGGAGACCCAGTACTTC. This sequence encodes CASSPYVEETQYF.

This rearrangement joins TRBV28 to TRBJ2-7; 9 bases are shared with TRBD2. Trimming at V came to 6 bases and at J to 2 bases, leaving 5 bases not matched to a gene. The CDR3 consists of 14 residues. Per germline, CDR1 MDHEN and CDR2 SYDVKM. The CDR3 sequence is CASRGLARTYEQYF. The CDR3 DNA reads as TGTGCCAGCAGGGGACTAGCTCGTACCTACGAGCAGTACTTC. Drawing the rest from reference TRBV28 and TRBJ2-7, the complete variable domain is DVKVTQSSRYLVKRTGEKVFLECVQDMDHENMFWYRQDPGLGLRLIYFSYDVKMKEKGDIPEGYSVSREKKERFSLILESASTNQTSMYLCASRGLARTYEQYFGPGTRLTVT.

The chain recombines TRBV7-2 with TRBJ2-7; TRBD2 matches at 9 bases. Trimming took 1 base from V and 5 from J; bases not matched to a gene: 3. Germline V CDR1 and CDR2: SGHTA, FQGNSA. The CDR3 covers 14 residues. CDR3 residues: CASSLGLAVHEQYF. The CDR3 nucleotides read TGTGCCAGCAGCTTAGGACTAGCGGTGCACGAGCAGTACTTC.

The chain employs TRBV6-5 and TRBJ1-5; TRBD1 is a possible D gene (5 bases). The CDR3 runs 15 residues. In germline, CDR1 is MNHEY, CDR2 SVGAGI. With 5 bases removed from V and 11 bases from J, the gap between germline ends came to 22 bases. The CDR3 DNA follows: TGTGCCAGCAGTCGAACCCGACAGCCCGGCGGGACCCAGCATTTT. This codes for CASSRTRQPGGTQHF.

The V call is TRBV3-1 (or the pseudogene TRBV3-2), the J call TRBJ1-5, with a possible D match to TRBD1 (6 bases). Looked up from germline, CDR1 is LGHDT and CDR2 is YNNKEL (reference sequence). Trimming took off 0 bases at V and 7 bases at J, with 13 bases between the two ends. The CDR3 is 15 amino acids. CDR3: CASSQDPGRGQPQHF. In DNA form, the CDR3 reads TGTGCCAGCAGCCAAGATCCTGGCAGGGGACAGCCCCAGCATTTT.

The V gene is TRBV2, the J gene TRBJ2-7; the match to TRBD2 covers 7 bases. V was pared by 6 bases and J by 6 bases, with 8 bases of the junction left unmatched. Germline-derived CDR1 and CDR2 are SNHLY and FYNNEI. The CDR3 extends over 13 amino acids. The CDR3 loop is CASSGEGGIEQYF. The CDR3 nucleotides are TGTGCCAGCAGCGGGGAGGGCGGAATCGAGCAGTACTTC. Supplemented by reference TRBV2 and TRBJ2-7, the full variable domain reads EPEVTQTPSHQVTQMGQEVILRCVPISNHLYFYWYRQILGQKVEFLVSFYNNEISEKSEIFDDQFSVERPDGSNFTLKIRSTKLEDSAMYFCASSGEGGIEQYFGPGTRLTVT.

For the CDR3, the DNA is TGTGCCAGCTCACAACAGGGCTCCTACGAGCAGTACTTC. This encodes CASSQQGSYEQYF. This chain uses TRBV18 with TRBJ2-7; a possible D gene is TRBD1 (6 bases). V was trimmed by 4 bases and J by 0 bases, leaving 7 bases between them. CDR1 is KGHSH, CDR2 LQKENI, per germline. The length of the CDR3 is 13 residues.

The rearrangement links TRBV4-1 to TRBJ2-7, with D perhaps matching TRBD1 (5 bases). Germline-derived CDR1 and CDR2 are MGHRA and YSYEKL. The CDR3 runs to 15 residues. V was trimmed by 0 bases and J by 4 bases, leaving 13 bases between them. CDR3 sequence: CASSQDGLRGYEQYF. The DNA for the CDR3 is TGCGCCAGCAGCCAAGATGGGTTAAGGGGTTACGAGCAGTACTTC.